This TCR beta chain was identified during a study of Ad26.COV2.S vaccination and SARS-CoV-2 variants. The data were produced by immunoSEQ multiplex PCR, yet TCRdb's version contains in-frame clones alone and is incomplete. Here the sample spans 150,000 to 200,000 clones, around 85% being singletons. The CDR3 is 15 amino acids. J gave up 1 base and V 4 bases, and 7 bases lay outside the gene matches. Germline CDR1 and CDR2: SGDLS and YYNGEE. Material: peripheral blood, obtained after recovery from COVID-19. The clonotype was recovered from a human donor who had recovered from COVID-19. The V gene is TRBV9, the J gene TRBJ1-1, with TRBD1 matching 7 bases. CDR3 bases: TGTGCCAGCAGCACCTCGACAGGGCCGAACACTGAAGCTTTCTTT. Its translation is CASSTSTGPNTEAFF.